This TCR beta chain was sequenced in a study of blood T cell repertoires in COVID-19. Repertoires were generated with immunoSEQ multiplex PCR, while TCRdb's copy carries only in-frame clones and drops some. Among hundreds of thousands of clones listed, 70% to 90% were seen once. This CDR3 is built from 15 residues. Per germline, CDR1 SNHLY and CDR2 FYNNEI. With 5 bases clipped from V and 3 bases from J, the junction kept 4 bases outside the gene matches. This clone has a handful of counts. The sample was peripheral blood. This rearrangement joins TRBV2 to TRBJ2-5, with 12 bases that match TRBD2. This TCR was recovered from a man aged 50-60 years with COVID-19, enrolled during active disease. The CDR3 protein is CASSLAGGLKETQYF. In DNA form, the CDR3 reads TGTGCCAGCAGTCTAGCGGGAGGGCTTAAAGAGACCCAGTACTTC.